This T cell receptor (beta chain) came from a study of blood T cell repertoires in COVID-19. Sequencing used immunoSEQ multiplex PCR; TCRdb keeps in-frame clones, though not all of them. This table has hundreds of thousands of clones, over 75% appearing once. Sequenced input: peripheral blood. This TCR derives from a woman aged 60-75 years with acute or convalescent COVID-19.

CDR3 region: CATSGLRGNQETQYF. CDR3 DNA: TGTGCCACCAGTGGCCTTAGGGGGAACCAAGAGACCCAGTACTTC. This chain joins TRBV24-1 and TRBJ2-5; the D gene is possibly TRBD1 (6 bases). V dropped 5 bases and J dropped 0 bases, with 12 bases sitting between them. The CDR3 sequence is 15 residues long. Looked up from germline, CDR1 is KGHDR and CDR2 is SFDVKD.